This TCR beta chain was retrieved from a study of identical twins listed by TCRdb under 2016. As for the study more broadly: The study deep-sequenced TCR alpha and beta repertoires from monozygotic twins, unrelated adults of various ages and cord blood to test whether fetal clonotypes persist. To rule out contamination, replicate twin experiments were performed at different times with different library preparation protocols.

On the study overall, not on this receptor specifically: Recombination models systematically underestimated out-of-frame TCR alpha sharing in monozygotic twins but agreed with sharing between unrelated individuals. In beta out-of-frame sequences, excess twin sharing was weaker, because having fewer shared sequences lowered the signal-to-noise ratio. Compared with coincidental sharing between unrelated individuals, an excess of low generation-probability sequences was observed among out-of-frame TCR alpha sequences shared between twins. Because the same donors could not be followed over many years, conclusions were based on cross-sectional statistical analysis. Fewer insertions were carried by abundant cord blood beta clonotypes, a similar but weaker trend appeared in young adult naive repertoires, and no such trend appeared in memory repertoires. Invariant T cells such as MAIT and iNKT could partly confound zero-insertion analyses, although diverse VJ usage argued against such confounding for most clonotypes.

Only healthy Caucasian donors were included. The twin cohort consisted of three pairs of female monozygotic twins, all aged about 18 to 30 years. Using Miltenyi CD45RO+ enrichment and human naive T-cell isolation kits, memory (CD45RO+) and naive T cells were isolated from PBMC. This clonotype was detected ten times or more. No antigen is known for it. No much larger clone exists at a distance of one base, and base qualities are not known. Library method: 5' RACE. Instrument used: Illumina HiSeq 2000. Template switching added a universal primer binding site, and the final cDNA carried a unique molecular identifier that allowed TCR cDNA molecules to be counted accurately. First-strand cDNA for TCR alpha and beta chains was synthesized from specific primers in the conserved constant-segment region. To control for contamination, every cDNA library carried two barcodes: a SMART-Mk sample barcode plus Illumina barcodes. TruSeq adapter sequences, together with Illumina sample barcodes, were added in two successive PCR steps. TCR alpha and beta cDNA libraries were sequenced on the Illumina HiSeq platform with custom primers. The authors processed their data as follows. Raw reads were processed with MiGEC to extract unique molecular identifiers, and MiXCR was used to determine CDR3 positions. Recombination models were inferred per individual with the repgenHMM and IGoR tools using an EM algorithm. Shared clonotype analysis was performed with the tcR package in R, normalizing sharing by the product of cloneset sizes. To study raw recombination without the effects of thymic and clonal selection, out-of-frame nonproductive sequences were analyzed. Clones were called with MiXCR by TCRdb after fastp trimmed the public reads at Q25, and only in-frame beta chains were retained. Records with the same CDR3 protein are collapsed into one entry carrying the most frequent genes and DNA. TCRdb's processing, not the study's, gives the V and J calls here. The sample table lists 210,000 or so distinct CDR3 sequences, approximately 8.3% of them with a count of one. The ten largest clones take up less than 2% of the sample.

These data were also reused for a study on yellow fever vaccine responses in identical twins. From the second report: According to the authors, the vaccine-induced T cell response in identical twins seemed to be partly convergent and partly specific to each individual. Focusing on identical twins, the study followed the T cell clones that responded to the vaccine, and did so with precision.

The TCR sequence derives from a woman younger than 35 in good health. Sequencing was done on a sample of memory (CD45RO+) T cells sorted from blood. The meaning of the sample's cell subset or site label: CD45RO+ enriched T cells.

At the DNA level, the sequence is TGTGCCAGCAGCCACAAAGGGGAGACCCAGTACTTC. It codes for CASSHKGETQYF. The chain couples TRBV3-1 to TRBJ2-5; the D gene lacks a confident call. Via the germline V gene (reference sequence), CDR1 is LGHDT and CDR2 YNNKEL. V and J lose 3 bases and 5 bases, and a span of 7 bases separates them. Counted from cysteine to phenylalanine, this CDR3 has 12 amino acids. CDR3 DNA is the only sequence kept; it has 36 bases, read in frame from the first base.